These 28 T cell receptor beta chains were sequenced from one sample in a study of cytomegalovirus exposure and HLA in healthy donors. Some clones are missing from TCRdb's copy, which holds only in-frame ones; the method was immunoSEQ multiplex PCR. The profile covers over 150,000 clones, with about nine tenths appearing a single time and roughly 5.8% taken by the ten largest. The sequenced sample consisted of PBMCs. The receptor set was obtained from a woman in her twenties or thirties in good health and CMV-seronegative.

Here the CDR3 reads CASSPGPSYEQYF. The DNA of the CDR3 is TGTGCCAGCTCACCGGGGCCATCCTACGAGCAGTACTTC. The J gene is TRBJ2-7, the V gene TRBV18; D possibly corresponds to TRBD1 (5 bases). Per germline, CDR1 KGHSH and CDR2 LQKENI. This CDR3 comprises 13 residues. V lost 3 bases to trimming and J lost 1 base, with 7 bases between them.

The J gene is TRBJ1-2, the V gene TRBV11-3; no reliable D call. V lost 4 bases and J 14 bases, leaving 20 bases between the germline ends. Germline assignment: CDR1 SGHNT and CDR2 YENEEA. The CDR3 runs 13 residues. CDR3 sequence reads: CASSSPRSTAVTF. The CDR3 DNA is TGTGCCAGCAGCTCGCCACGCTCGACGGCGGTAACCTTC. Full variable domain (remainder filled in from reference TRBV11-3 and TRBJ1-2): EAGVVQSPRYKIIEKKQPVAFWCNPISGHNTLYWYLQNLGQGPELLIRYENEEAVDDSQLPKDRFSAERLKGVDSTLKIQPAELGDSAVYLCASSSPRSTAVTFGSGTRLTVV.

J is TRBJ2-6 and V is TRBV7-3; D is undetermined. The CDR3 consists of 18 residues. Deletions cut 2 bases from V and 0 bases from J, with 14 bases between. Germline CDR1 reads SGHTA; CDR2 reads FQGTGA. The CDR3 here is CASSLFSPGNSGANVLTF. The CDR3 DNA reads TGTGCCAGCAGCTTATTCTCCCCAGGCAACTCTGGGGCCAACGTCCTGACTTTC.

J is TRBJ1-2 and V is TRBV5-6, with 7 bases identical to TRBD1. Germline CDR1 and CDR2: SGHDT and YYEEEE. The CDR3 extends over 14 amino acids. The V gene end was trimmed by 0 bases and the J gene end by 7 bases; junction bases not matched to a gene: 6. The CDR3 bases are TGTGCCAGCAGCTTGGAGTACAGGGGTAGTGGCTACACCTTC. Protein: CASSLEYRGSGYTF.

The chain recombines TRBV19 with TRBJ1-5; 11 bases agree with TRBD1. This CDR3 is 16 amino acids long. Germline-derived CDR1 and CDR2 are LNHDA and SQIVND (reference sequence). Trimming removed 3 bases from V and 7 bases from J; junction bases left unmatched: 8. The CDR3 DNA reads TGTGCCAGTAGTATCCCCGGACAGGGGGCGAGGCAGCCCCAGCATTTT. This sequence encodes CASSIPGQGARQPQHF.

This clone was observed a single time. Here the CDR3 reads CASRGVRGRTETQYF. For the CDR3, the DNA is TGTGCCAGCCGAGGGGTGCGTGGCCGGACAGAGACCCAGTACTTC. The chain uses TRBV7-9 and TRBJ2-5, with D perhaps being TRBD1 or TRBD2 (5 bases each). V was trimmed by 8 bases and J by 4 bases, leaving 20 bases between them. This CDR3 spans 15 amino acids. CDR1 and CDR2 (germline): SEHNR, FQNEAQ (reference sequence).

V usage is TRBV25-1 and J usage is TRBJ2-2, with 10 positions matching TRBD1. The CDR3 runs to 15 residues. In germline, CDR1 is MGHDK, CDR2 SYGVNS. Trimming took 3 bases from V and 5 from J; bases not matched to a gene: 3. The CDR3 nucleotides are TGTGCCAGCAGTGACCGGGACAGGGGTACCGGGGAGCTGTTTTTT. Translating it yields CASSDRDRGTGELFF.

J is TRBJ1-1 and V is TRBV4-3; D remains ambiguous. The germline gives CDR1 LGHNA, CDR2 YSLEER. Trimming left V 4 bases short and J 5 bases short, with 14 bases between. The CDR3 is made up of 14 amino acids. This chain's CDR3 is CASSLSRAETEAFF. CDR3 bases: TGCGCCAGCAGCCTCAGCCGGGCAGAGACTGAAGCTTTCTTT.

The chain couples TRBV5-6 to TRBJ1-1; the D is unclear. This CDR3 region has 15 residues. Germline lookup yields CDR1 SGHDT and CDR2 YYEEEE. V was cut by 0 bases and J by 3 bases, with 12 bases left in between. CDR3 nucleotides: TGTGCCAGCAGCTTGGTTGGGATGGCGGACACTGAAGCTTTCTTT. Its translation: CASSLVGMADTEAFF.

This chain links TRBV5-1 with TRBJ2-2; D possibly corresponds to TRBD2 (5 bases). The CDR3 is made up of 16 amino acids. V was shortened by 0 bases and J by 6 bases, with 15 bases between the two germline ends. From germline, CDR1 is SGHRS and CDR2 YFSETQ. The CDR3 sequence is CASSLAGSDLAGELFF. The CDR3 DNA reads TGCGCCAGCAGCTTGGCGGGGTCGGATTTGGCCGGGGAGCTGTTTTTT.

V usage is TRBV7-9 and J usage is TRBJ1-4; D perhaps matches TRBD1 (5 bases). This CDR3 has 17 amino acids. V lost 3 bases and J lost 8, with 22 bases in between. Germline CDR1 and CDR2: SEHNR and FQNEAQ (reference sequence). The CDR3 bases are TGTGCCAGCAGCTTCGGACCCGGGGGATCCGAGCGCGAAAAACTGTTTTTT. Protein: CASSFGPGGSEREKLFF. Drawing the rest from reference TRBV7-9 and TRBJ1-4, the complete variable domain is DTGVSQNPRHKITKRGQNVTFRCDPISEHNRLYWYRQTLGQGPEFLTYFQNEAQLEKSRLLSDRFSAERPKGSFSTLEIQRTEQGDSAMYLCASSFGPGGSEREKLFFGSGTQLSVL.

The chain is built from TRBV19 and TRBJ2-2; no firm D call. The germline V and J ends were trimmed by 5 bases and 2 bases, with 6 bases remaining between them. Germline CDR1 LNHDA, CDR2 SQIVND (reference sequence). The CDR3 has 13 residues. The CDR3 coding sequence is TGTGCCAGTAGTGCCGTCAACACCGGGGAGCTGTTTTTT. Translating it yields CASSAVNTGELFF.

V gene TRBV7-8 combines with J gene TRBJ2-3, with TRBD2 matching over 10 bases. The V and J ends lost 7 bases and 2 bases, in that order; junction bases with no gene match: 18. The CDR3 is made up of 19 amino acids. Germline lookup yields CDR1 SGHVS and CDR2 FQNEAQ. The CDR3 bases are TGTGCCAGCACCCTACCCCCTAGCGGGAGTCCGTATACCACAGATACGCAGTATTTT. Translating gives CASTLPPSGSPYTTDTQYF.

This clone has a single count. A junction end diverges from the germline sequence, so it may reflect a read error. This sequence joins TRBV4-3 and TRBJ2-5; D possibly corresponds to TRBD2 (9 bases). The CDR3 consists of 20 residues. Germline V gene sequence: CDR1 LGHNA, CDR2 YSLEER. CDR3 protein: CASSQEQFGLAGTGQETQYF. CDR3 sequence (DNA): TGCGCCAGCAGTCAAGAACAGTTCGGGCTAGCGGGGACAGGCCAAGAGACCCAGTACTTC.

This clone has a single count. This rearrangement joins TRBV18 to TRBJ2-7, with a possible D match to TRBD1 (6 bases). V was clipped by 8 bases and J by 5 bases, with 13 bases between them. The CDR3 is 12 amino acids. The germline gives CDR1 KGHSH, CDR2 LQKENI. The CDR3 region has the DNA TGTGCCAGCGCCTTAAACAGGGACGAGCAGTACTTC. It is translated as CASALNRDEQYF.

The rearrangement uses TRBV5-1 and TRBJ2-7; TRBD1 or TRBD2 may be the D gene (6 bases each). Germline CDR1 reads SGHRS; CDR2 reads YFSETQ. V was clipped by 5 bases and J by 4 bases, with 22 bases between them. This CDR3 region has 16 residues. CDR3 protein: CASRPGGARGGYEQYF. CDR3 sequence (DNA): TGCGCCAGCAGGCCCGGCGGGGCCAGGGGTGGGTACGAGCAGTACTTC.

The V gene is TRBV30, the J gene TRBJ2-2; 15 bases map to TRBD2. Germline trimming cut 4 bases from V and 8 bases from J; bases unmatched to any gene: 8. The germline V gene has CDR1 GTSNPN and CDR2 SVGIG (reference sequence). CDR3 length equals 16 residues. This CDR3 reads CAWIGGLAGGSGELFF. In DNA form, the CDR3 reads TGTGCCTGGATCGGGGGACTAGCGGGAGGAAGTGGGGAGCTGTTTTTT.

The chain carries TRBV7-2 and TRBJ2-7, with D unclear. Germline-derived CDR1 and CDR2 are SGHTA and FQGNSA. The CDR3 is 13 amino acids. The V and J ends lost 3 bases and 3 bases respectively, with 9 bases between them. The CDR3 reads CASSFRFGYEQYF. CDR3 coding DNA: TGTGCCAGCAGCTTTCGTTTCGGCTACGAGCAGTACTTC.

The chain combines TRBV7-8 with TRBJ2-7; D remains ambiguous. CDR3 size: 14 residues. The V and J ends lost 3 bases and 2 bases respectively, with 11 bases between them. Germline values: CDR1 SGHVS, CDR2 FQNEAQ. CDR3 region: CASSFPGGAYEQYF. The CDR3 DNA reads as TGTGCCAGCAGCTTCCCGGGCGGAGCCTACGAGCAGTACTTC.

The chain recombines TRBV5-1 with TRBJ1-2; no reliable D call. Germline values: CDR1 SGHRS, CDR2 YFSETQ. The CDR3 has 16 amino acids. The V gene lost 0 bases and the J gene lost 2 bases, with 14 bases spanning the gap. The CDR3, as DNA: TGCGCCAGCAGCTTGGGAGGGAGGGCGGCGAACTATGGCTACACCTTC. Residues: CASSLGGRAANYGYTF.

The CDR3 sequence is CASSTRGVDEQFF. CDR3 DNA: TGTGCCAGCTCCACCCGGGGGGTGGATGAGCAGTTCTTC. The V and J genes are TRBV10-3 and TRBJ2-1, with 7 bases lining up with TRBD2. V trimming: 10 bases; J trimming: 8 bases; junction bases outside the gene matches: 11. The CDR3 loop spans 13 amino acids. Germline-derived CDR1 and CDR2 are ENHRY and SYGVKD.

The CDR3 region has the DNA TGCGCCAGCAGGGATCCGAATACAGGGCCCAACTATGGCTACACCTTC. It is translated as CASRDPNTGPNYGYTF. V is TRBV5-1 and J is TRBJ1-2, with D maybe TRBD1 (6 bases). Germline V gene sequence: CDR1 SGHRS, CDR2 YFSETQ. Trimming left V 5 bases short and J 2 bases short, with 19 bases between. This CDR3 region has 16 residues.

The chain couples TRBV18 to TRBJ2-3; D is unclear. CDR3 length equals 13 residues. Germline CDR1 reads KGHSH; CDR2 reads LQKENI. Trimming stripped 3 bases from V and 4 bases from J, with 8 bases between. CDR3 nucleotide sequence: TGTGCCAGCTCACCGGCAGGTTCAGATACGCAGTATTTT. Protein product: CASSPAGSDTQYF.

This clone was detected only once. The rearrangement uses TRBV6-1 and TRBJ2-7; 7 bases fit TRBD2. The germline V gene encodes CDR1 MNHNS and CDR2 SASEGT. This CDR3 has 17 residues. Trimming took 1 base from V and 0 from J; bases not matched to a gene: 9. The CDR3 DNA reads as TGTGCCAGCAGTGAAGGGGTGGCGGGGGTAAGCTCCTACGAGCAGTACTTC. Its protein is CASSEGVAGVSSYEQYF.

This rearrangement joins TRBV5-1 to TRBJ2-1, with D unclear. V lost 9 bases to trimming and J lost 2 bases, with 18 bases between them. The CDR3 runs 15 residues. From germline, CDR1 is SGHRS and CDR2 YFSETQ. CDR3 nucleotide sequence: TGCGCCAACCCCGAACAGCTTTCTACCTACAATGAGCAGTTCTTC. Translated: CANPEQLSTYNEQFF.

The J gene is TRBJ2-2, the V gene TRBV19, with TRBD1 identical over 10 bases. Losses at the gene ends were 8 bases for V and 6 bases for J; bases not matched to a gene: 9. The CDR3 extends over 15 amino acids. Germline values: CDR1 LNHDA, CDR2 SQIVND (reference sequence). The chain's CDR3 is CASLRQGAVPGELFF. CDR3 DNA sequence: TGTGCCAGTCTCCGACAGGGGGCTGTCCCCGGGGAGCTGTTTTTT. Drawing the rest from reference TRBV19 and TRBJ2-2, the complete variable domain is DGGITQSPKYLFRKEGQNVTLSCEQNLNHDAMYWYRQDPGQGLRLIYYSQIVNDFQKGDIAEGYSVSREKKESFPLTVTSAQKNPTAFYLCASLRQGAVPGELFFGEGSRLTVL.

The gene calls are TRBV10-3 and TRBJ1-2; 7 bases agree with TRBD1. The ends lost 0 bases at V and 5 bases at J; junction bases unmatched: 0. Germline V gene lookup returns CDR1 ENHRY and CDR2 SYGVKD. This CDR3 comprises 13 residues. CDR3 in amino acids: CAISESTGYGYTF. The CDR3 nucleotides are TGTGCCATCAGTGAGTCGACAGGGTATGGCTACACCTTC.

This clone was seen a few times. The CDR3 protein is CASSLTKPTLAGGATDTQYF. The CDR3 bases are TGTGCCAGCAGCCTCACTAAACCCACCTTAGCGGGAGGGGCCACAGATACGCAGTATTTT. J is TRBJ2-3 and V is TRBV7-3; 11 bases map to TRBD2. Germline V gene sequence: CDR1 SGHTA, CDR2 FQGTGA. This CDR3 contains 20 residues. V gave up 5 bases and J gave up 2 bases; unmatched junction bases: 18. The full variable domain, rest sourced from reference TRBV7-3 and TRBJ2-3, is GAGVSQTPSNKVTEKGKYVELRCDPISGHTALYWYRQSLGQGPEFLIYFQGTGAADDSGLPNDRFFAVRPEGSVSTLKIQRTERGDSAVYLCASSLTKPTLAGGATDTQYFGPGTRLTVL.